A selection of T cell receptor beta chains follows, all from one sample in a study of T-cell reconstitution after alpha-beta-depleted transplantation in children. TCRdb independently ran MiXCR on the PCR reads; one entry per CDR3 protein. The sample contains hundreds of thousands of distinct CDR3 sequences, 8.4% of which appear only once. Sequenced material: PBMCs, mostly from graft donor cells, taken 360 days after TCRalphabeta/CD19-depleted stem cell transplant. These receptors originate from a male patient aged 2-15 years who had a stem cell transplant for acute myeloid leukemia, so the T cells may come from the graft donor. Each CDR3 is given with its conserved first and last residue. A D gene is named only where the DNA matches it firmly. Size is stated for part of the rows, as once, few or many counts, or as a class when the clone is expanded.

>.|TRBV12-3/TRBV12-4|TRBJ1-5|few
CASSFRGYQPQHF
TGTGCCAGCAGTTTTCGGGGCTATCAGCCCCAGCATTTT
>.|TRBV12-3/TRBV12-4|TRBJ2-5|few
CASSFQGRETQYF
TGTGCCAGCAGTTTCCAGGGGAGGGAGACCCAGTACTTC
>TRBD2|TRBV12-3/TRBV12-4|TRBJ2-4|.
CASSTGLAGTAKNIQYF
TGTGCCAGCAGTACCGGACTAGCTGGTACCGCCAAAAACATTCAGTACTTC
>.|TRBV18|TRBJ2-3|.
CASSPGGSRKDTQYF
TGTGCCAGCTCACCAGGGGGCTCCCGAAAAGATACGCAGTATTTT
>TRBD2|TRBV20-1|TRBJ2-7|.
CSARERAGLAGGYEQYF
TGCAGTGCTAGAGAGAGAGCGGGACTAGCGGGAGGCTACGAGCAGTACTTC
>.|TRBV29-1|TRBJ1-5|many
CSVVVGNQPQHF
TGCAGCGTTGTTGTGGGAAATCAGCCCCAGCATTTT
>.|TRBV7-6|TRBJ2-2|.
CASSLVTAELFF
TGTGCCAGCAGCCTAGTCACCGCGGAGCTGTTTTTT
>.|TRBV5-1|TRBJ2-5|many
CASSLVSYQETQYF
TGCGCCAGCAGCTTGGTCTCGTACCAAGAGACCCAGTACTTC
>.|TRBV10-3|TRBJ2-7|.
CAIAEAQGSHEQYF
TGTGCCATCGCGGAAGCGCAGGGAAGCCACGAGCAGTACTTC
>.|TRBV5-1|TRBJ2-1|many
CASSLGGLSSEPINEQFF
TGCGCCAGCAGCTTGGGGGGCCTTTCTAGCGAACCAATCAATGAGCAGTTCTTC
>.|TRBV12-3/TRBV12-4|TRBJ2-5|few
CASRGETQYF
TGTGCCAGCAGAGGGGAGACCCAGTACTTC
>.|TRBV18|TRBJ1-5|.
CASSPGRDQPRHF
TGTGCCAGCTCACCGGGCAGGGATCAGCCCCGGCATTTT
>TRBD2|TRBV12-3/TRBV12-4|TRBJ2-1|.
CASSYTGTRNGLYNEQFF
TGTGCCAGCAGTTACACCGGGACTAGAAACGGGTTGTACAATGAGCAGTTCTTC
>.|TRBV7-2|TRBJ2-3|few
CASSFGSDLVKYF
TGTGCCAGCAGCTTTGGGAGCGACTTAGTGAAGTATTTT
>.|TRBV30|TRBJ2-2|.
CAWSRANTGELFF
TGTGCCTGGAGCAGGGCAAACACCGGGGAGCTGTTTTTT
>TRBD1|TRBV5-1|TRBJ1-1|few
CASSSRDSMNTEAFF
TGCGCCAGCAGCTCCCGGGACAGCATGAACACTGAAGCTTTCTTT
>.|TRBV5-1|TRBJ2-5|many
CASSFRTDQQETQYF
TGCGCCAGCAGCTTTAGGACAGATCAGCAAGAGACCCAGTACTTC
>.|TRBV10-3|TRBJ2-5|.
CAIRGGARETQYF
TGTGCCATCAGGGGGGGGGCCCGAGAGACCCAGTACTTC
>.|TRBV5-1|TRBJ2-2|many
CASSLAGTRGTGELFF
TGCGCCAGCAGCTTGGCCGGCACTCGGGGAACCGGGGAGCTGTTTTTT
>.|TRBV28|TRBJ1-3|.
CASRITYGNTIYF
TGTGCCAGCAGGATCACCTATGGAAACACCATATATTTT
>.|TRBV20-1|TRBJ2-5|many
CSARAKETQYF
TGCAGTGCTAGAGCCAAAGAGACCCAGTACTTC
>.|TRBV4-3|TRBJ2-7|.
CASSQDRLSSYEQYF
TGCGCCAGCAGCCAAGACAGGTTAAGCTCCTACGAGCAGTACTTC
>.|TRBV20-1|TRBJ2-2|.
CSASRAPTGELFF
TGCAGTGCTAGCAGGGCGCCGACGGGGGAGCTGTTTTTT
>.|TRBV12-5|TRBJ2-3|few
CASGLVRAGLAGADTQYF
TGTGCTAGTGGTTTGGTACGGGCAGGACTTGCCGGCGCAGATACGCAGTATTTT
>.|TRBV30|TRBJ1-1|few
CAWSVGGAFNTEAFF
TGTGCCTGGAGTGTCGGGGGGGCCTTCAACACTGAAGCTTTCTTT
>TRBD1|TRBV12-3/TRBV12-4|TRBJ1-5|many
CASTWRDRVKPQHF
TGTGCCAGTACTTGGAGGGACAGGGTTAAGCCCCAGCATTTT
>.|TRBV9|TRBJ2-2|.
CASSGTPNTGELFF
TGTGCCAGCAGCGGGACACCCAACACCGGGGAGCTGTTTTTT
>.|TRBV12-3/TRBV12-4|TRBJ2-1|many
CATSGPAYNEQFF
TGTGCCACGTCCGGGCCGGCCTACAATGAGCAGTTCTTC
>.|TRBV29-1|TRBJ2-2|.
CSVLAGENTGELFF
TGCAGCGTTTTGGCAGGGGAAAACACCGGGGAGCTGTTTTTT
>TRBD2|TRBV12-3/TRBV12-4|TRBJ2-1|few
CASRSGTSGVMEQFF
TGTGCCAGCAGAAGCGGGACTAGCGGGGTCATGGAGCAGTTCTTC
>.|TRBV5-1|TRBJ2-1|few
CASSFFARTSEQFF
TGCGCCAGCAGCTTTTTTGCTCGAACTAGTGAGCAGTTCTTC
>TRBD2|TRBV9|TRBJ2-3|few
CASSARLAGTRDTQYF
TGTGCCAGCAGCGCACGACTAGCGGGAACTCGGGATACGCAGTATTTT
>.|TRBV7-2|TRBJ1-4|many
CASSSRVFEKLFF
TGTGCCAGCAGCTCCAGGGTTTTCGAAAAACTGTTTTTT
>.|TRBV5-5|TRBJ1-1|many
CASGTVNTEAFF
TGTGCCAGCGGGACGGTGAACACTGAAGCTTTCTTT
>TRBD1|TRBV5-1|TRBJ2-7|many
CASSTSFLGGYYEQYF
TGCGCCAGCAGCACGTCTTTTTTAGGGGGCTACTACGAGCAGTACTTC
>.|TRBV12-3/TRBV12-4|TRBJ2-1|.
CASSTGEAEQFF
TGTGCCAGCAGTACAGGGGAGGCTGAGCAGTTCTTC
>.|TRBV4-2|TRBJ2-7|.
CASSPELRSHEQYF
TGTGCCAGCAGCCCGGAGCTCCGCTCCCACGAGCAGTACTTC
>.|TRBV12-3/TRBV12-4|TRBJ2-7|many
CASSFRLAAYEQYF
TGTGCCAGCAGTTTTAGGCTAGCCGCCTACGAGCAGTACTTC
>TRBD1|TRBV5-1|TRBJ1-2|many
CASSTWTGHNYGYTF
TGCGCCAGCAGCACCTGGACAGGGCATAACTATGGCTACACCTTC
>.|TRBV5-1|TRBJ1-5|many
CASSLGGGTGQPQHF
TGCGCCAGCAGCTTGGGTGGGGGTACGGGTCAGCCCCAGCATTTT
>.|TRBV6-1|TRBJ1-2|many
CASSADSTNYGYTF
TGTGCCAGCAGTGCGGACAGCACTAACTATGGCTACACCTTC